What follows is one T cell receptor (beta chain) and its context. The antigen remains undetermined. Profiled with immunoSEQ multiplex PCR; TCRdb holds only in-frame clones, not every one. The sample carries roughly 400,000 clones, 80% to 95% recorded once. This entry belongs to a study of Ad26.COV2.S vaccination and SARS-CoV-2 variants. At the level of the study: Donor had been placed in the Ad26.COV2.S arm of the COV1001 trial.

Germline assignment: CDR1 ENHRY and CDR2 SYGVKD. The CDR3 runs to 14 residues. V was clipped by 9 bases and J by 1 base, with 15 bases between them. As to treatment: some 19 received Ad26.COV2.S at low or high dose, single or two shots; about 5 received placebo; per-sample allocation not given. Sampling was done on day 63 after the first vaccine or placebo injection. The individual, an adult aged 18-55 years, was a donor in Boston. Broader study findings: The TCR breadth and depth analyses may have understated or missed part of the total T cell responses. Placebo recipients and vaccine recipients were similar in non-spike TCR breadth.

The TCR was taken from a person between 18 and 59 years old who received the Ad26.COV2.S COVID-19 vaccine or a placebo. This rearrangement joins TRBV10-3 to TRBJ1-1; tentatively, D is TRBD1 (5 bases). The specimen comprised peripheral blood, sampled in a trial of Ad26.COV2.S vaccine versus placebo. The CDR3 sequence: CAMGQGEGNTEAFF. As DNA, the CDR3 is TGTGCCATGGGCCAGGGAGAGGGGAACACTGAAGCTTTCTTT.